This TCR beta chain was obtained from a study of response to subunit inactivated influenza vaccine. In TCRdb, the RT-PCR reads were re-called with MiXCR into one record per CDR3 protein. This sample has about 780,000 distinct CDR3 sequences, with around a sixth found just once. Study-level results: Each seasonal influenza vaccination recruits few new T cells, the authors suggested.

Comment on this clonotype: Its antigen is currently unknown.

The source is a man aged 45-60 years who received an inactivated influenza vaccine. This specimen consisted of PBMCs from blood, obtained 5 days after vaccination.

CDR3 sequence: CSAGAGLYEQYF. The DNA for the CDR3 is TGCAGTGCTGGAGCGGGGCTTTACGAGCAGTACTTC. V gene TRBV20-1 combines with J gene TRBJ2-7; 7 positions match TRBD2. Per germline, CDR1 DFQATT and CDR2 SNEGSKA (reference sequence). The CDR3 is 12 residues long. Trimming at V came to 5 bases and at J to 4 bases, leaving 5 bases not matched to a gene.